This T cell receptor beta chain was retrieved from a study of shared clonotypes between healthy human individuals. Whole-study results and caveats: Sorted-subset samples were not fully sequenced, rarefaction indicated. Non-shared clonotypes displayed generation probabilities falling below those of clonotypes present in all four donors.

To note about this clone: The antigen remains unidentified.

Only in-frame clones appear in the TCRdb table, and some are missing; sequencing was by immunoSEQ multiplex PCR. The sample carries approximately 2.4 million clones, roughly 95% recorded once. Sequencing input: naive CD4+ T cells sorted from blood. Subset indicated: CD45RA+ positively selected. This sequence was found in a man aged 18 to 30 in good health.

The CDR3 DNA reads TGTGCCAGCAGCCCTCGACTAGCGATCACAGATACGCAGTATTTT. It specifies CASSPRLAITDTQYF. The rearrangement joins TRBV28 to TRBJ2-3; 8 bases agree with TRBD2. Germline values: CDR1 MDHEN, CDR2 SYDVKM. V trimming: 6 bases; J trimming: 2 bases; junction bases outside the gene matches: 7. This CDR3 has 15 amino acids.